This entry describes one T cell receptor (beta chain). This sample stems from a study of blood T cell repertoires in COVID-19. Whole-study context: The United States, Italy and Spain supplied acute and convalescent COVID-19 samples. T cells, B-cell-depleted T cells, or PBMCs provided the cDNA or gDNA that served as material.

Assay used: immunoSEQ multiplex PCR; TCRdb lists only in-frame clones, some missing. The sample lists some 38,000 clones, about 80% occurring once. The trim removed 4 bases at V and 3 bases at J, leaving 5 bases unmatched. The germline V gene has CDR1 SGHKS and CDR2 YYEKEE (reference sequence). The CDR3 is 14 amino acids. This clonotype originated in a woman in her 70s with acute or convalescent COVID-19. Sequencing was done on a sample of peripheral blood. The gene calls are TRBV5-5 and TRBJ2-7, with 9 bases identical to TRBD1. The chain's CDR3 is CASSQGQGVYEQYF. Here the CDR3 DNA reads TGTGCCAGCAGCCAGGGACAGGGTGTCTACGAGCAGTACTTC.